This T cell receptor beta chain came from a study of pediatric ulcerative colitis. Sequencing used immunoSEQ multiplex PCR; TCRdb keeps in-frame clones, though not all of them. The table lists 30,000 to 40,000 clones, roughly 70% of them singletons. This clone was detected only once. Its specificity is not known. Whole-study findings and limits: Ulcerative colitis patients shared more blood-rectal clones than controls. Blood-derived T cells may be present in rectal pinch biopsies.

One to two pinch biopsies were taken from the rectum during colonoscopy. The diagnostic colonoscopy in ulcerative colitis patients preceded any immunosuppressive treatment. The V end was cut by 3 bases, the J end by 1 base, with 15 bases between. This CDR3 spans 16 amino acids. Germline CDR1 reads LNHDA; CDR2 reads SQIVND (reference sequence). The chain couples TRBV19 to TRBJ1-1; TRBD1 might be the D (5 bases). The source is a boy between 5 and 17 years old with severe ulcerative colitis. Sequenced sample: gut tissue. CDR3 DNA sequence: TGTGCCAGTAGTATTTCCGGGACTTTAAAGAACACTGAAGCTTTCTTT. Translation gives CASSISGTLKNTEAFF.